This TCR beta chain was recovered during a study of blood T cell repertoires in COVID-19. Background on the study: Acute and convalescent COVID-19 specimens originated in the United States, Italy and Spain. PBMCs, B-cell-depleted T cells, or T cells provided the cDNA or gDNA that made up the material.

This clone appeared a single time. Donors of Cohort 3 who recovered were those that had two negative PCRs, clearance, or symptom resolution. This CDR3 contains 13 residues. With 1 base removed from V and 4 bases from J, the gap between germline ends came to 7 bases. Germline CDR1 is MGHRA and CDR2 is YSYEKL. Original analysis: Reference gene primers were amplified, and this amplification served to estimate nucleated cell counts. Sequencing used immunoSEQ multiplex PCR; TCRdb keeps in-frame clones, though not all of them. D and trimming were read from the DNA, whereas the V and J calls and clone size are those reported in that table. The table includes about 160,000 clones, 82% detected once.

The clonotype comes from a man aged 60 to 75 who had recovered from COVID-19. The V gene is TRBV4-1, the J gene TRBJ1-1; D uncertain. Sequences were obtained from PBMCs or T cells enriched from blood (not recorded which). CDR3 DNA: TGCGCCAGCAGCCAAGGCGCGGTCACTGAAGCTTTCTTT. Its protein is CASSQGAVTEAFF.